This record covers a single TCR beta chain. The data were produced by immunoSEQ multiplex PCR, yet TCRdb's version contains in-frame clones alone and is incomplete. Seen here are approximately 160,000 clones, roughly 93% observed once, and the top ten hold 2%. This record comes from a study of blood T cell repertoires in COVID-19. J gave up 0 bases and V 3 bases, and 5 bases lay outside the gene matches. This CDR3 region has 16 residues. Germline V gene sequence: CDR1 LGHDT, CDR2 YNNKEL (reference sequence). The receptor's source is a woman in her fifties or sixties with COVID-19, enrolled during active disease. Material: peripheral blood. The V and J genes are TRBV3-1 (or the pseudogene TRBV3-2) and TRBJ1-3; 7 bases are a match to TRBD1. The CDR3: CASSHPGTVSGNTIYF. The CDR3 DNA follows: TGTGCCAGCAGCCATCCCGGGACAGTCTCTGGAAACACCATATATTTT.